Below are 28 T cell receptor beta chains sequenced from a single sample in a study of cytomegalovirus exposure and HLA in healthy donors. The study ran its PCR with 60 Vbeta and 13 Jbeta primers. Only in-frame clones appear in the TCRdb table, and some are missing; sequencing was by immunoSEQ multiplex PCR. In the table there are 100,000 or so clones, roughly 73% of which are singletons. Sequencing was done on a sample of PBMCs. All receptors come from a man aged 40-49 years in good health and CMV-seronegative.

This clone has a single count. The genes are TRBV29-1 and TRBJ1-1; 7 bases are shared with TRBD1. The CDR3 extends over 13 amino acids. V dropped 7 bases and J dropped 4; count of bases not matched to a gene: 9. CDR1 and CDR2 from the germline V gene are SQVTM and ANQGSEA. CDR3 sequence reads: CSAQRQGSTEAFF. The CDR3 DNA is TGCAGCGCTCAGAGACAGGGAAGCACTGAAGCTTTCTTT.

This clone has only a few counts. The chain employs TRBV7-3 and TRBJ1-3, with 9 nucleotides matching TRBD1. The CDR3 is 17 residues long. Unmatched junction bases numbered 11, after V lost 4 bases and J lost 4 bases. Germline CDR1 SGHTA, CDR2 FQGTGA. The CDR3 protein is CASSYGPGQGGGNTIYF. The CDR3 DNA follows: TGTGCCAGCAGCTATGGCCCGGGACAGGGCGGAGGAAACACCATATATTTT.

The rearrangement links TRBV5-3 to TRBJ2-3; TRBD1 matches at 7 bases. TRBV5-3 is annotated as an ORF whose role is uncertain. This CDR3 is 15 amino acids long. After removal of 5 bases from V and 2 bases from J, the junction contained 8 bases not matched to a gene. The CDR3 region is CARSLQGDHTDTQYF. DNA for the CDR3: TGTGCCAGAAGTCTTCAGGGGGACCACACAGATACGCAGTATTTT.

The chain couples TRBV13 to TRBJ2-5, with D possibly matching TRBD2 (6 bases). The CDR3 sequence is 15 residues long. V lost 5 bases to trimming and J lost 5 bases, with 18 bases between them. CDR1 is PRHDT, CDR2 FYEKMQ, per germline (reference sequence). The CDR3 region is CASSPRGSGTETQYF. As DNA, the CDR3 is TGTGCCAGCAGCCCCCGGGGGTCAGGGACCGAGACCCAGTACTTC.

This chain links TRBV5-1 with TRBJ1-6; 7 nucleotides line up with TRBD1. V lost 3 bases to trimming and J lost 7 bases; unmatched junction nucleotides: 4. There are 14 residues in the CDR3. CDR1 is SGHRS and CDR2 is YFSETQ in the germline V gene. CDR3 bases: TGCGCCAGCAGCTACGACAGGGTAAATTCACCCCTCCACTTT. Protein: CASSYDRVNSPLHF.

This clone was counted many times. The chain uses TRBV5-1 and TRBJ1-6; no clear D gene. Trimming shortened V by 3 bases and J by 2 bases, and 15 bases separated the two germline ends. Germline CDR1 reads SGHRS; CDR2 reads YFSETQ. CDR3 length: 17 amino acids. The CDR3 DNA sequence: TGCGCCAGCAGCTCTCACGCCTCGGGGACCTATAATTCACCCCTCCACTTT. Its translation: CASSSHASGTYNSPLHF.

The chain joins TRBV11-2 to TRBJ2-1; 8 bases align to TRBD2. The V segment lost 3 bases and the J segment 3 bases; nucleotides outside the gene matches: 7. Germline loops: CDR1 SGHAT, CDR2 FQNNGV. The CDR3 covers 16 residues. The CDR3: CASSFAAGGHYNEQFF. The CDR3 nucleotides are TGTGCCAGCAGCTTCGCCGCGGGGGGCCACTACAATGAGCAGTTCTTC. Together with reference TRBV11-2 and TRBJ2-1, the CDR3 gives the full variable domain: EAGVAQSPRYKIIEKRQSVAFWCNPISGHATLYWYQQILGQGPKLLIQFQNNGVVDDSQLPKDRFSAERLKGVDSTLKIQPAKLEDSAVYLCASSFAAGGHYNEQFFGPGTRLTVL.

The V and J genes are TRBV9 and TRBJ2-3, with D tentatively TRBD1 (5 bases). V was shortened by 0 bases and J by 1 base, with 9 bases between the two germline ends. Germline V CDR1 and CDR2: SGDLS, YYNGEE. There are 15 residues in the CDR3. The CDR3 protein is CASSVEGPGTDTQYF. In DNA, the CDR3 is TGTGCCAGCAGCGTAGAGGGGCCGGGCACAGATACGCAGTATTTT.

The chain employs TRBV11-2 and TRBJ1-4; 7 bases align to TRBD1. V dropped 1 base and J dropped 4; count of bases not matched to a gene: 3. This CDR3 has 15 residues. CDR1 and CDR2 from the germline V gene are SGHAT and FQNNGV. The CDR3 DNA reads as TGTGCCAGCAGCTTAGGGACAGGATATAATGAAAAACTGTTTTTT. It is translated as CASSLGTGYNEKLFF.

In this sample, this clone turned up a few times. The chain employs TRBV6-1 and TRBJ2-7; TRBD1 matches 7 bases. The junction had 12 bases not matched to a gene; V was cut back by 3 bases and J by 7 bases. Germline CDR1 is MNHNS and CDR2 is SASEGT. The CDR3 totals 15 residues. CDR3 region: CASSDAKQGLPEQYF. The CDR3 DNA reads TGTGCCAGCAGTGACGCCAAACAGGGGCTACCTGAGCAGTACTTC.

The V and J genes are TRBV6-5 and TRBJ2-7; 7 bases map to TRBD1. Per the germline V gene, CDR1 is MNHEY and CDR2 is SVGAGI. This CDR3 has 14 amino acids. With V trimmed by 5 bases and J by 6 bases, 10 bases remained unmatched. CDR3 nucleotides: TGTGCCAGCAGTGGCACCGGGAAGGGGGCCGAGCAGTACTTC. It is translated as CASSGTGKGAEQYF.

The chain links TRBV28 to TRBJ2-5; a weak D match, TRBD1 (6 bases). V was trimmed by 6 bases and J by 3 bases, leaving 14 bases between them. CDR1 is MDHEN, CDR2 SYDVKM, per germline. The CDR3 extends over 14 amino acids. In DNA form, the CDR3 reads TGTGCCAGCAGACTAGACAGGTTTGAAGAGACCCAGTACTTC. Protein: CASRLDRFEETQYF.

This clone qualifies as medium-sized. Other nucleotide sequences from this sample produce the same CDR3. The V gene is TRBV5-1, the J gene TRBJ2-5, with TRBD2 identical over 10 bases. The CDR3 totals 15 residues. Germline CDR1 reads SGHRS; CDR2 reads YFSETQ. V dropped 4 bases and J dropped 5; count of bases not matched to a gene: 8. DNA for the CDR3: TGCGCCAGCAGCCTGGCCGGGACTAGCGAGGAGACCCAGTACTTC. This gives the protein CASSLAGTSEETQYF.

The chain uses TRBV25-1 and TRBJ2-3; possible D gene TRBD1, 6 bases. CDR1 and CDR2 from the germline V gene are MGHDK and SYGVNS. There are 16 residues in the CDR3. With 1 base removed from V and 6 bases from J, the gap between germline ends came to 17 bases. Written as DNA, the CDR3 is TGTGCCAGCAGTGAATTGAGACAGGCGACGTCCGATACGCAGTATTTT. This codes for CASSELRQATSDTQYF.

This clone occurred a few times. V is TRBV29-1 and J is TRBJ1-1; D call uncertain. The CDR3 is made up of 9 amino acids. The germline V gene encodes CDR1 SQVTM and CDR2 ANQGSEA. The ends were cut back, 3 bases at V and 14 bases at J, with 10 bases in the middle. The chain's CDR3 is CSVDLGRFF. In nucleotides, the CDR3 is TGCAGCGTTGACCTGGGCAGGTTCTTT.

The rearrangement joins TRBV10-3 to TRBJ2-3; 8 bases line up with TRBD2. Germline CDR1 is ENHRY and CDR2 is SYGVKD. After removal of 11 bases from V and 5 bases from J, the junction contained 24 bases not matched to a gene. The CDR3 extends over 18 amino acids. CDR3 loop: CAAGPRAGGGSVRDTQYF. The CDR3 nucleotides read TGTGCCGCAGGACCTCGGGCGGGGGGAGGTTCGGTACGAGATACGCAGTATTTT.

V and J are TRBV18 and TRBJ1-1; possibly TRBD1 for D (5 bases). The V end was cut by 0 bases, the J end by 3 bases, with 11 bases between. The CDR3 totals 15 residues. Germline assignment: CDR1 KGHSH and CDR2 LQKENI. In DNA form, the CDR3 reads TGTGCCAGCTCACCACCGGCAGGGAAGGACACTGAAGCTTTCTTT. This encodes CASSPPAGKDTEAFF.

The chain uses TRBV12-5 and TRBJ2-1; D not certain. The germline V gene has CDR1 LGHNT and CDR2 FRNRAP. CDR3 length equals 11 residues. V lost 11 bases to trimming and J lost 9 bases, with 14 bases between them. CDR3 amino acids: CAAGLSGEQFF. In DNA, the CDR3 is TGTGCTGCCGGTTTGAGTGGTGAGCAGTTCTTC.

The CDR3 reads CASNLAPAGSGTRNEQFF. The DNA for the CDR3 is TGTGCCAGCAACCTAGCCCCGGCGGGGAGCGGGACGAGGAATGAGCAGTTCTTC. The chain couples TRBV27 to TRBJ2-1; 7 bases agree with TRBD2. This CDR3 is 18 amino acids long. The V segment lost 7 bases and the J segment 7 bases; nucleotides outside the gene matches: 22. Per germline, CDR1 MNHEY and CDR2 SMNVEV (reference sequence).

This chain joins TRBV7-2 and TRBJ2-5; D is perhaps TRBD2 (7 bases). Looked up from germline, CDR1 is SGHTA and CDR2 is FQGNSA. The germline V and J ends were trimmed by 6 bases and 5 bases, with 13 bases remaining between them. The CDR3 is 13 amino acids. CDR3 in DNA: TGTGCCAGCAGGAGAGGCGGGGGCGAGACCCAGTACTTC. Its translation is CASRRGGGETQYF. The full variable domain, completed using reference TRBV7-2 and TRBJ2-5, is GAGVSQSPSNKVTEKGKDVELRCDPISGHTALYWYRQSLGQGLEFLIYFQGNSAPDKSGLPSDRFSAERTGGSVSTLTIQRTQQEDSAVYLCASRRGGGETQYFGPGTRLLVL.

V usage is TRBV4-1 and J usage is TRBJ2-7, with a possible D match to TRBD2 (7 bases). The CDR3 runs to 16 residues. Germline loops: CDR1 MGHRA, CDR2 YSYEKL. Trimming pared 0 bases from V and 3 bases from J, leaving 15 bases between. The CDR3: CASSQDLAGAGYEQYF. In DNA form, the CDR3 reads TGCGCCAGCAGCCAAGATCTGGCGGGGGCGGGCTACGAGCAGTACTTC.

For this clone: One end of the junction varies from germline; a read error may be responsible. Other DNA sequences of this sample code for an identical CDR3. CDR3 amino acids: CASSLAEVGANYGYTF. The CDR3 DNA follows: TGTGCCAGCAGCTTGGCCGAAGTAGGGGCCAACTATGGGTACACCTTC. V and J are TRBV5-6 and TRBJ1-2; D possibly corresponds to TRBD1 (5 bases). The CDR3 spans 16 residues. In germline, CDR1 is SGHDT, CDR2 YYEEEE.

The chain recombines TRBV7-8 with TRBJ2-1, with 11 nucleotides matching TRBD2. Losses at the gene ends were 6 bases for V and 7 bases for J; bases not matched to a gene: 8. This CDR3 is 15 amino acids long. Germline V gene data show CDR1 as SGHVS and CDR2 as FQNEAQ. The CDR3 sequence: CASRLLAGARNEQFF. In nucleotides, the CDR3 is TGTGCCAGCAGGTTACTAGCGGGGGCGAGAAATGAGCAGTTCTTC. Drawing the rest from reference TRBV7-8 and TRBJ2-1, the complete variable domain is GAGVSQSPRYKVAKRGQDVALRCDPISGHVSLFWYQQALGQGPEFLTYFQNEAQLDKSGLPSDRFFAERPEGSVSTLKIQRTQQEDSAVYLCASRLLAGARNEQFFGPGTRLTVL.

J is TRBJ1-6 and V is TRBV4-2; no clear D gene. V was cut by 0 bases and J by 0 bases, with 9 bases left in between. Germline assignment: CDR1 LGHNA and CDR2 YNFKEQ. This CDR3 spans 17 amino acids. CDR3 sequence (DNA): TGTGCCAGCAGCCAAGATCCGGTGAGCTCCTATAATTCACCCCTCCACTTT. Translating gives CASSQDPVSSYNSPLHF.

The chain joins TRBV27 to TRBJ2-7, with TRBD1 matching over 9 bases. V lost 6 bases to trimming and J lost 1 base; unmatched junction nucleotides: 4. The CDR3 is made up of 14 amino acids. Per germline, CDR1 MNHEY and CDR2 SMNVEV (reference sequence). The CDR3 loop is CASSRQGDSYEQYF. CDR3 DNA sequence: TGTGCCAGCAGCCGACAGGGGGATTCCTACGAGCAGTACTTC.

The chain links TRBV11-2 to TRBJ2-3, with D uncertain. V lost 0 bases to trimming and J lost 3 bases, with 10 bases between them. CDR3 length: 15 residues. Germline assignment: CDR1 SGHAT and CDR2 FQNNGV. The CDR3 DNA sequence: TGTGCCAGCAGCTTAGATCCGGTCCCAACAGATACGCAGTATTTT. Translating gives CASSLDPVPTDTQYF. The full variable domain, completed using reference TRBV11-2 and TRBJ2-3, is EAGVAQSPRYKIIEKRQSVAFWCNPISGHATLYWYQQILGQGPKLLIQFQNNGVVDDSQLPKDRFSAERLKGVDSTLKIQPAKLEDSAVYLCASSLDPVPTDTQYFGPGTRLTVL.

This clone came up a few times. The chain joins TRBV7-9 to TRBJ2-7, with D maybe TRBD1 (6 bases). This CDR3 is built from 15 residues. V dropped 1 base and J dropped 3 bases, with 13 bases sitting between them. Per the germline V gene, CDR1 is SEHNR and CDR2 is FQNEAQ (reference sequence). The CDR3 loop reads CASSLDSGAHYEQYF. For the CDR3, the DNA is TGTGCCAGCAGCTTAGATTCAGGGGCCCACTACGAGCAGTACTTC.

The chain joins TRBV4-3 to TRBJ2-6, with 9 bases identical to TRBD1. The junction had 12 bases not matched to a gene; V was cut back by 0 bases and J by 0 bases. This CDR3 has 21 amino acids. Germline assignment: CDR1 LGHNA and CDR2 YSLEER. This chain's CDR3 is CASSQDQVGGQGYSGANVLTF. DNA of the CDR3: TGCGCCAGCAGCCAAGATCAGGTGGGGGGACAGGGCTACTCTGGGGCCAACGTCCTGACTTTC.